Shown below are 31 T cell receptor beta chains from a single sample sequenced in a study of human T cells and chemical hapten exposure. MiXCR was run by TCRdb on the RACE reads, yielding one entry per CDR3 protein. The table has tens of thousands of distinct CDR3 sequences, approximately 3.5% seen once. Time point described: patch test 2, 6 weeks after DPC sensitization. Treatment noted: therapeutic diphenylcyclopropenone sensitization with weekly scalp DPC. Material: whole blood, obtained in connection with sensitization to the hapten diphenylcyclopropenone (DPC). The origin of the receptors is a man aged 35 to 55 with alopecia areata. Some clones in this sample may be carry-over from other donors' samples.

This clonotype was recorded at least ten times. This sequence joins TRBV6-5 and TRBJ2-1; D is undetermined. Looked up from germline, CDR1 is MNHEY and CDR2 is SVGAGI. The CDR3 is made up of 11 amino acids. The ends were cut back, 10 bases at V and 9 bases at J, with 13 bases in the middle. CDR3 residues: CAIPRLVEQFF. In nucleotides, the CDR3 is TGTGCCATCCCCCGCCTCGTTGAGCAGTTCTTC.

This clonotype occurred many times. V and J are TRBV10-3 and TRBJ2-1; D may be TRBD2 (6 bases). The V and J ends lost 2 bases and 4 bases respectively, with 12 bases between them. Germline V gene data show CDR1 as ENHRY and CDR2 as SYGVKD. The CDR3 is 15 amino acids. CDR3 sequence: CAISERETEYNEQFF. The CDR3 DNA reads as TGTGCCATCAGTGAGCGGGAGACAGAATACAATGAGCAGTTCTTC.

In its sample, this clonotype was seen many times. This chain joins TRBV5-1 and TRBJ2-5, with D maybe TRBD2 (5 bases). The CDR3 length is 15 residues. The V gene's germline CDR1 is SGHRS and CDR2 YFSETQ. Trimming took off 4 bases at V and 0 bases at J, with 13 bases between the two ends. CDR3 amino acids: CASSTDWRYQETQYF. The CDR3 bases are TGCGCCAGCAGCACGGACTGGAGATACCAAGAGACCCAGTACTTC.

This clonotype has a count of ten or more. Written as DNA, the CDR3 is TGTGCCACCAGCGCCCAGGCGAGGGATACGCAGTATTTT. It translates to CATSAQARDTQYF. The chain employs TRBV15 and TRBJ2-3; D is uncertain. Trimming took off 5 bases at V and 6 bases at J, with 12 bases between the two ends. This CDR3 spans 13 amino acids. Germline V gives CDR1 LNHNV, CDR2 YYDKDF (reference sequence).

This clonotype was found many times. CDR3 region: CASSQALSGRRGDTQYF. CDR3 DNA: TGTGCCAGCAGCCAAGCGCTGAGCGGGAGAAGGGGAGATACGCAGTATTTT. The chain uses TRBV4-2 and TRBJ2-3; 8 nucleotides match TRBD2. CDR1 and CDR2 from the germline V gene are LGHNA and YNFKEQ. Trimming at V came to 1 base and at J to 5 bases, leaving 11 bases not matched to a gene. There are 17 residues in the CDR3.

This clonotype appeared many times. CDR3 loop: CASSRRGNTGELFF. The CDR3 bases are TGTGCCAGCAGTCGCAGGGGGAACACCGGGGAGCTGTTTTTT. The J gene is TRBJ2-2, the V gene TRBV28, with D possibly being TRBD1 (6 bases). Germline CDR1 is MDHEN and CDR2 is SYDVKM. With 5 bases removed from V and 1 base from J, the gap between germline ends came to 8 bases. The length of the CDR3 is 14 residues.

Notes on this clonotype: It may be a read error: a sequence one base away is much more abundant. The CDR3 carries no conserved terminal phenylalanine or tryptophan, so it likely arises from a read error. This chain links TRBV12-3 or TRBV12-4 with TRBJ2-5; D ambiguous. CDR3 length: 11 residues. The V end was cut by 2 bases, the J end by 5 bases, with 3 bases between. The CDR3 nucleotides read TGTGCCAGCAGTTTAAGTGAGACCCAGTACTCC. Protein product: CASSLSETQYS.

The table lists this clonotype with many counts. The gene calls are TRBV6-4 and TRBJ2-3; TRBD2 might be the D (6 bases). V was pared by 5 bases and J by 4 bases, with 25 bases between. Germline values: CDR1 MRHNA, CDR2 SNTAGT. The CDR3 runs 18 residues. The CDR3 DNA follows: TGTGCCAGCAGTCCGGGACTTGACCCGGACTACCCCCCAGATACGCAGTATTTT. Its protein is CASSPGLDPDYPPDTQYF.

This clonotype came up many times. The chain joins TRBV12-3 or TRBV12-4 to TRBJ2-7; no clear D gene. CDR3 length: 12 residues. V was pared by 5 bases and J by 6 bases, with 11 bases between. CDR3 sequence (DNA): TGTGCCAGCAGTCCCCCCTTTGGCGAGCAGTACTTC. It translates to CASSPPFGEQYF.

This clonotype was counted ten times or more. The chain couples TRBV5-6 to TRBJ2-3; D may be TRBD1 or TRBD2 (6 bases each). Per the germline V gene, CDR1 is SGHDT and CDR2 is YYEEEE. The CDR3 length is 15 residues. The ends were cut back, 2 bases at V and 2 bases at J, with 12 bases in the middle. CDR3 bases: TGTGCCAGCAGCTTTGACAGGAGGGACACAGATACGCAGTATTTT. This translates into CASSFDRRDTDTQYF.

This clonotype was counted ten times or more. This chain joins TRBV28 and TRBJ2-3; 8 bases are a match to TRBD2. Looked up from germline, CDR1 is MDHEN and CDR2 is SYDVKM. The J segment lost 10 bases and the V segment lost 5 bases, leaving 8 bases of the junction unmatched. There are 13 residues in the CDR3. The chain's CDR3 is CASSLPAGVSQYF. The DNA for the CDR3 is TGTGCCAGCAGTCTACCAGCGGGAGTGTCGCAGTATTTT.

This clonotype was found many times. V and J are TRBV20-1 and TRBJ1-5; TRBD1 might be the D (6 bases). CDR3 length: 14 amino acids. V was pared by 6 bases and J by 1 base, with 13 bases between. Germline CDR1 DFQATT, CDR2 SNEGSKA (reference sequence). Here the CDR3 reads CSAWPGESNQPQHF. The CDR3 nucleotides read TGCAGTGCCTGGCCAGGGGAAAGCAATCAGCCCCAGCATTTT.

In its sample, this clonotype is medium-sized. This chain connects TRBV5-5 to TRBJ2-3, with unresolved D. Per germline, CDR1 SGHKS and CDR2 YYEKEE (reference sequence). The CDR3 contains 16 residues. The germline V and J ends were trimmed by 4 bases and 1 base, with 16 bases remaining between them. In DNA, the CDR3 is TGTGCCAGCAGCCCCCTTGAGCAGATACGCACAGATACGCAGTATTTT. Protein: CASSPLEQIRTDTQYF.

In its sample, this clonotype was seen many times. The CDR3 region has the DNA TGTGCCAGCAGTTTAGGAGCGGGAGACTCAGATACGCAGTATTTT. It specifies CASSLGAGDSDTQYF. V gene TRBV9 combines with J gene TRBJ2-3; the match to TRBD2 covers 8 bases. The V gene end was trimmed by 5 bases and the J gene end by 4 bases; junction bases not matched to a gene: 9. The CDR3 runs to 15 residues. The V gene's germline CDR1 is SGDLS and CDR2 YYNGEE.

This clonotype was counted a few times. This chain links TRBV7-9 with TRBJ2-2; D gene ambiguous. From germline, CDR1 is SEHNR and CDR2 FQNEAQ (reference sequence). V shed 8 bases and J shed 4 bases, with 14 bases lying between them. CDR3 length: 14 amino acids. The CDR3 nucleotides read TGTGCCAGCTTACCTCGGGCAGTCACCGGGGAGCTGTTTTTT. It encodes CASLPRAVTGELFF.

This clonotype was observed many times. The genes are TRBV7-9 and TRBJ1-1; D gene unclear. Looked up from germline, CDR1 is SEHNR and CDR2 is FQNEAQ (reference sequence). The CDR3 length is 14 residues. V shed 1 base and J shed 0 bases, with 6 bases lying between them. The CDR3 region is CASSLGVMNTEAFF. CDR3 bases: TGTGCCAGCAGCTTAGGGGTCATGAACACTGAAGCTTTCTTT.

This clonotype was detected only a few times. In DNA form, the CDR3 reads TGTGCCAGCACAAGAGAGGCAGGGGTCTATGGCTACACCTTC. It encodes CASTREAGVYGYTF. The gene calls are TRBV7-9 and TRBJ1-2; the D gene is possibly TRBD1 (6 bases). Between the trimmed V and J ends, which lost 7 bases and 4 bases, there was a span of 16 bases. The CDR3 sequence is 14 residues long. The germline CDR1 and CDR2 sequences are SEHNR and FQNEAQ (reference sequence).

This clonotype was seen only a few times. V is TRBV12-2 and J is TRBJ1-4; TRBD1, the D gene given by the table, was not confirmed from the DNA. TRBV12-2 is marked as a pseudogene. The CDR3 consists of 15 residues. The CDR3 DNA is TGTGCAAGTCGCAAAGGACAGGGAGGGGATGAAAAACTGTTTTTT. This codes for CASRKGQGGDEKLFF.

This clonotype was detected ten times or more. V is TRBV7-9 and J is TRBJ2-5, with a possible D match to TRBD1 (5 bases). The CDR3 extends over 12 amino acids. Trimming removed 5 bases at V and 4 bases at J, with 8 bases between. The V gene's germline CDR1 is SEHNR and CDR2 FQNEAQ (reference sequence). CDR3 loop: CASSPRGETQYF. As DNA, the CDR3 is TGTGCCAGCAGCCCAAGGGGAGAGACCCAGTACTTC.

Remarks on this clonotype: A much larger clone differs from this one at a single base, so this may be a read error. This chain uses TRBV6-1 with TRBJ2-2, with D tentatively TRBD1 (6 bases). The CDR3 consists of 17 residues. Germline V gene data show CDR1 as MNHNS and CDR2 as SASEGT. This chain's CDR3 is CASSPGTSHRVAGDLFF. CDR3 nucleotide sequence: TGTGCCAGCAGTCCCGGGACATCCCACCGGGTCGCCGGGGATCTGTTTTTT.

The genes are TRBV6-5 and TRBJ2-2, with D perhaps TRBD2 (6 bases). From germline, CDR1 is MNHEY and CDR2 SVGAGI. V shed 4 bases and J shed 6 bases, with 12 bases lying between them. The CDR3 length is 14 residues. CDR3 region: CASSWRRDAGELFF. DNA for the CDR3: TGTGCCAGCAGTTGGCGGCGGGATGCCGGGGAGCTGTTTTTT.

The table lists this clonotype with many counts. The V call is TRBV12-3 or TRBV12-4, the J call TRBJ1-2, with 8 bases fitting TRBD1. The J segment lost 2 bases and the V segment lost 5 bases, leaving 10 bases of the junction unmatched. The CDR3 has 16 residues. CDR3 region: CASSLAGGPRNYGYTF. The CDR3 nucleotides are TGTGCCAGCAGTCTGGCAGGGGGCCCTAGGAACTATGGCTACACCTTC.

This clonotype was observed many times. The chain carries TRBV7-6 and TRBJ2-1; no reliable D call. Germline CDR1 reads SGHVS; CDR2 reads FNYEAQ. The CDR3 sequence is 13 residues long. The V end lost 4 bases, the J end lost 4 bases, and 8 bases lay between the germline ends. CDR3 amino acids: CASSSDHYNEQFF. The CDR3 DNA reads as TGTGCCAGCAGCTCAGACCATTACAATGAGCAGTTCTTC.

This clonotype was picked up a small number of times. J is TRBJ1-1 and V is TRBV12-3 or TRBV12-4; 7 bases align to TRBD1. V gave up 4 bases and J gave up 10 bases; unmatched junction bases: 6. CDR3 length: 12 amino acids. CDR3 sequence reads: CASSSGGWGAFF. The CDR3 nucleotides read TGTGCCAGCAGTTCAGGGGGTTGGGGAGCTTTCTTT.

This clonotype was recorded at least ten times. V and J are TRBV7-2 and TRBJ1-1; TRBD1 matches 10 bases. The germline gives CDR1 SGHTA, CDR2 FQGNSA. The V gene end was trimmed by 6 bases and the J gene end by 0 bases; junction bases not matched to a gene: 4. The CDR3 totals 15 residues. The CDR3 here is CASRGTGVMNTEAFF. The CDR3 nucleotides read TGTGCCAGCAGGGGGACAGGGGTCATGAACACTGAAGCTTTCTTT.

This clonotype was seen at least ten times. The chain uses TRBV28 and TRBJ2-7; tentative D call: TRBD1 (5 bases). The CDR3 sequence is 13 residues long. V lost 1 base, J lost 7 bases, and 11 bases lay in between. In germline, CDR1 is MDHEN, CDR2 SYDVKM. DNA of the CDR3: TGTGCCAGCAGTTTATACAGACAGATAGAGCAGTACTTC. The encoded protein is CASSLYRQIEQYF.

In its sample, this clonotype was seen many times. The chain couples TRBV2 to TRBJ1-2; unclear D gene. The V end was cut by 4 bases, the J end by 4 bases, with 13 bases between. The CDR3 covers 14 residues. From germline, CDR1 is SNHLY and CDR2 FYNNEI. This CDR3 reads CASSGRSGSYGYTF. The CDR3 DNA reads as TGTGCCAGCAGTGGCCGCAGCGGGAGCTATGGCTACACCTTC.

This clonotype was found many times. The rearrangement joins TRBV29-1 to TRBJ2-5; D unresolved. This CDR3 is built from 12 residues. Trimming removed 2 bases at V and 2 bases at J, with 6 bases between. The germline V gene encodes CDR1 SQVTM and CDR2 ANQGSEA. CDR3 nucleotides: TGCAGCGTTGAACACAGTCAAGAGACCCAGTACTTC. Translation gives CSVEHSQETQYF.

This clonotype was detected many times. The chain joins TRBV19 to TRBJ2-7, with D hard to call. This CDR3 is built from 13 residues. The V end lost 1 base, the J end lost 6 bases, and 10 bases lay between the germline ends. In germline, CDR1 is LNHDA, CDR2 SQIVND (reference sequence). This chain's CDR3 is CASSIVAMGEQYF. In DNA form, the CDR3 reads TGTGCCAGTAGTATAGTGGCTATGGGCGAGCAGTACTTC.

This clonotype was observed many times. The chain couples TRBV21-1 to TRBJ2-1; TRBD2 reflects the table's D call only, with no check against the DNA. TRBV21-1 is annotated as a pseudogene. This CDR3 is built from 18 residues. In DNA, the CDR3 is TGTGCCAGCAGCAAAGGAGGCGTAGTTCAGGGCCCCTACAATGAGCAGTTCTTC. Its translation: CASSKGGVVQGPYNEQFF.

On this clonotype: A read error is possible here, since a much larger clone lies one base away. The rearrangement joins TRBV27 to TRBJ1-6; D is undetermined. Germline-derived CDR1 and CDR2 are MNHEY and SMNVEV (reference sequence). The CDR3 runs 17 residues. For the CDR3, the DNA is TGTGCCAGCAGTCTAATTCCATCGACGGTTTATAATTCAACCCTCCACTTT. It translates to CASSLIPSTVYNSTLHF.